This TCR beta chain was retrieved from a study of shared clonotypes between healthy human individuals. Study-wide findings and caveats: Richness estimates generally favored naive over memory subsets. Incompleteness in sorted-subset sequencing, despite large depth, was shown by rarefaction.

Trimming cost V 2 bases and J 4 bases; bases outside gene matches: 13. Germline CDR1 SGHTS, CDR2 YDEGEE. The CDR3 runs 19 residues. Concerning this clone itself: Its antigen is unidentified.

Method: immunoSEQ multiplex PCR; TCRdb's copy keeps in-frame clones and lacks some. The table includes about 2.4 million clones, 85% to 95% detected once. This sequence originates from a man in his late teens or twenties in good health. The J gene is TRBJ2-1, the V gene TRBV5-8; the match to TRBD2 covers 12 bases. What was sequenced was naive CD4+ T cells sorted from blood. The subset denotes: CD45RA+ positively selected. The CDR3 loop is CASSLRTSGNPAIYNEQFF. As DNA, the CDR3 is TGTGCCAGCAGCTTAAGGACTAGCGGGAACCCCGCGATATACAATGAGCAGTTCTTC.